The sequence of this T cell receptor (beta chain) was determined in a study of human T cells and chemical hapten exposure. Across the whole study: All through the roughly 24-week study, the scalp of each patient received diphenylcyclopropenone doses weekly. Per-sample variation in TCR yield stemmed mainly from small pooled library volume differences.

Documented time point: patch test 1, 2 weeks after DPC sensitization. Treatment denoted: therapeutic diphenylcyclopropenone sensitization with weekly scalp DPC. Library preparation tagged each individual cDNA molecule with a unique molecular identifier. TCRdb analysed the RACE reads with MiXCR anew, one entry per CDR3 protein. The sample contains roughly 180,000 distinct CDR3 sequences, 20% to 25% of which appear only once. The CDR3 contains 11 residues. Germline CDR1 is DFQATT and CDR2 is SNEGSKA (reference sequence). Trimming took 5 bases from V and 5 from J, leaving 9 bases between them. Note on this clonotype: Its antigen is currently unknown.

Study-level findings and limits: No alteration of TCRs above 1 in 1000 frequency was seen with DPC sensitization.

The sample here was whole blood, taken in connection with sensitization to the hapten diphenylcyclopropenone (DPC). This TCR was sampled from a woman between 45 and 60 years old with alopecia areata. Some clones in this sample may be carry-over from other donors' samples. The gene calls are TRBV20-1 and TRBJ2-5; D is possibly TRBD1 or TRBD2 (5 bases each). The CDR3 DNA follows: TGCAGTGCTCGCAGGGAGGAGACCCAGTACTTC. Its protein product is CSARREETQYF.